This is a list of T cell receptor beta chains from one sample in a study of cytomegalovirus exposure and HLA in healthy donors. The protocol was immunoSEQ multiplex PCR, while the TCRdb copy is restricted to in-frame clones and leaves out a portion. This sample has more than 150,000 clones, with approximately 73% found just once. The sequenced sample consisted of PBMCs. These receptor sequences come from a woman aged 25-40 years in good health and CMV-seropositive. CDR3s include the opening cysteine and the closing phenylalanine or tryptophan. Fields, in order: J gene, V gene, clone size, CDR3 length, D gene, CDR3 DNA, CDR3 protein. The D gene is left open where the match is weak. Size is stated for part of the rows, as once, few or many counts, or as a class when the clone is expanded.

TRBJ1-5 | TRBV6-5 | - | 12 | - | TGTGCCAGCAGCCCCGGTGGTCAGCCCCAGCATTTT | CASSPGGQPQHF
TRBJ2-7 | TRBV13 | - | 15 | - | TGTGCCAGCAGCTTAGGGCTCGGTAGCTCCTACGAGCAGTACTTC | CASSLGLGSSYEQYF
TRBJ2-7 | TRBV11-2 | - | 15 | - | TGTGCCAGCAGCAAAACAGGGAGAAGGACAGCCGAGCAGTACTTC | CASSKTGRRTAEQYF
TRBJ2-3 | TRBV9 | - | 15 | TRBD2 | TGTGCCAGCAGCTCTCTAGCGGGGGAGACAGATACGCAGTATTTT | CASSSLAGETDTQYF
TRBJ2-7 | TRBV6-6 | - | 15 | TRBD1 | TGTGCCAGCAGTCCCCGCGACAGGGGGTTATACGAGCAGTACTTC | CASSPRDRGLYEQYF
TRBJ2-2 | TRBV2 | once | 17 | TRBD1 | TGTGCCAGCAGAGAGAGTAGACAGGGGGTATACGCCGGGGAGCTGTTTTTT | CASRESRQGVYAGELFF
TRBJ2-6 | TRBV18 | many | 15 | - | TGTGCCAGCTCACCATCGGGCTCTGGGGCCAACGTCCTGACTTTC | CASSPSGSGANVLTF
TRBJ1-5 | TRBV28 | - | 13 | - | TGTGCCAGCAGTTTGGTCGGGGATCAGCCCCAGCATTTT | CASSLVGDQPQHF
TRBJ1-2 | TRBV6-6 | - | 13 | - | TGTGCCAGCAGCGGGGACGGGAGTTCTGGCTACACCTTC | CASSGDGSSGYTF
TRBJ1-5 | TRBV9 | once | 14 | - | TGTGCCAGCAGCGTAGCAGGGCTGAATCAGCCCCAGCATTTT | CASSVAGLNQPQHF
TRBJ2-7 | TRBV10-2 | - | 13 | - | TGCGCCAGCAGTGAGTACAGATCCTACGAGCAGTACTTC | CASSEYRSYEQYF
TRBJ1-6 | TRBV4-2 | - | 16 | - | TGTGCCAGCAGCCAAGTTAAAGGCCAGGGTAATTCACCCCTCCACTTT | CASSQVKGQGNSPLHF
TRBJ2-2 | TRBV4-2 | few | 17 | TRBD2 | TGTGCCAGCAGCCAAGATGGGCCTAGCGGGGGCACCGGGGAGCTGTTTTTT | CASSQDGPSGGTGELFF
TRBJ1-6 | TRBV4-3 | - | 17 | - | TGCGCCAGCAGCCAAGATTGGCCAGGGGATTATAATTCACCCCTCCACTTT | CASSQDWPGDYNSPLHF
TRBJ1-1 | TRBV9 | - | 16 | - | TGTGCCAGCAGCCAGCGACAGAATTTCGGTAACACTGAAGCTTTCTTT | CASSQRQNFGNTEAFF
TRBJ1-4 | TRBV11-3 | - | 11 | - | TGTGCCAGCGGAGATAATGAAAAACTGTTTTTT | CASGDNEKLFF
TRBJ2-7 | TRBV27 | few | 14 | - | TGTGCCAGCAGTTCGACCGGGATCTCCTACGAGCAGTACTTC | CASSSTGISYEQYF
TRBJ1-4 | TRBV25-1 | few | 13 | - | TGTGCCAGCAGTGAATTCCGTAATGAAAAACTGTTTTTT | CASSEFRNEKLFF
TRBJ2-1 | TRBV6-1 | - | 12 | - | TGTGCCAGCAGCAGGCCGTACAATGAGCAGTTCTTC | CASSRPYNEQFF
TRBJ2-7 | TRBV12-5 | - | 14 | - | TGTGCTAGTGCTCTGGGGCTGGGGTCCTACGAGCAGTACTTC | CASALGLGSYEQYF
TRBJ2-5 | TRBV5-1 | - | 11 | - | TGCGCCAGCCCTGACCCTAGGGAGCAGTACTTC | CASPDPREQYF
TRBJ2-7 | TRBV7-2 | - | 13 | - | TGTGCCAGCAGCTTAAGGATCCGGGGGGAGCAGTACTTC | CASSLRIRGEQYF